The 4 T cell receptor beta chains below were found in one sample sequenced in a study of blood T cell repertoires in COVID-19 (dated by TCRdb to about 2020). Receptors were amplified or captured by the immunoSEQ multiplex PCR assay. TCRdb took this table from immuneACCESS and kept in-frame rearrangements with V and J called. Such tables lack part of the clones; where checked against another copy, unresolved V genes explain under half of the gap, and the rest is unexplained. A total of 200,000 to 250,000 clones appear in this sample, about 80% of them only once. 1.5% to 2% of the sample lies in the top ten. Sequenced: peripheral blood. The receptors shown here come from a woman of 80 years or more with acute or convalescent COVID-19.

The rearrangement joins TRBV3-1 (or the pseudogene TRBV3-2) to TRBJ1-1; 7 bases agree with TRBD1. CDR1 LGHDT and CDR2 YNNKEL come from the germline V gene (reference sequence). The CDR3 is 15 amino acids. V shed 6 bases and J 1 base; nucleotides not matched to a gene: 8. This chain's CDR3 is CASRAHHRGNTEAFF. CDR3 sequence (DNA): TGTGCCAGCAGGGCACACCACAGGGGGAACACTGAAGCTTTCTTT.

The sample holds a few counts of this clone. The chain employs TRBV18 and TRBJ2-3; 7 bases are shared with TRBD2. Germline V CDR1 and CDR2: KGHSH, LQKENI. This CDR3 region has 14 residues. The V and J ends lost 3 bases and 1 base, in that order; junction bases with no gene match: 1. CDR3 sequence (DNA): TGTGCCAGCTCACCGAGCGGGGGCACAGATACGCAGTATTTT. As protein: CASSPSGGTDTQYF.

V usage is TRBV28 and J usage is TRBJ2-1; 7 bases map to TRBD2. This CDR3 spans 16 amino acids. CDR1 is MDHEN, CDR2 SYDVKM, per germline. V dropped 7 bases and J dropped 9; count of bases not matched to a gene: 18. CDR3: CASMGQRGAGEAEQFF. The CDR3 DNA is TGTGCCAGCATGGGCCAGCGAGGGGCGGGAGAGGCTGAGCAGTTCTTC.

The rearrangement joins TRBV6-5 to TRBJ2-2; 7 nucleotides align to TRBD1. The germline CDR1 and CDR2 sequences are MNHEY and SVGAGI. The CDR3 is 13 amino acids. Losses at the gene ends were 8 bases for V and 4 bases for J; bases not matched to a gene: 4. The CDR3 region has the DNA TGTGCCAGCGACAGGGTTCGCACCGGGGAGCTGTTTTTT. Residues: CASDRVRTGELFF.